What follows describes a single T cell receptor (beta chain). Its antigen is unidentified. Germline assignment: CDR1 LNHNV and CDR2 YYDKDF (reference sequence). This CDR3 has 17 amino acids. The V gene end was trimmed by 0 bases and the J gene end by 12 bases; junction bases not matched to a gene: 16. The sample originates from a study of identical twins. General study points: Zero-insertion results could be subject to partial confounding by invariant MAIT and iNKT cells. The models gave estimates that fell short of the out-of-frame TCR alpha sharing seen in monozygotic twins.

TCRdb re-derived calls from the 5' RACE reads in MiXCR, one entry per CDR3 protein. Here the sample spans 300,000 to 400,000 distinct CDR3 sequences, approximately 8.8% being singletons. This TCR was sampled from a woman between 50 and 59 years old in good health. Sample: naive T cells sorted from blood. The genes are TRBV15 and TRBJ2-7; 11 bases are a match to TRBD2. DNA for the CDR3: TGTGCCACCAGCAGAGATTTAGGGACTAGCGGCTTGTTGGCAGGGTACTTC. Translation gives CATSRDLGTSGLLAGYF.